This is a list of T cell receptor beta chains from one sample in a study of human T cells and chemical hapten exposure. TCRdb re-called the RACE reads through MiXCR, storing one row per CDR3 protein. The sample yields approximately 370,000 distinct CDR3 sequences, approximately 5% seen once. Sequencing used whole blood, obtained in connection with sensitization to the hapten diphenylcyclopropenone (DPC). The receptors come from a woman aged 18-30 years with alopecia areata. Some clones in this sample may be carry-over from other donors' samples. Each CDR3 is given with its conserved first and last residue. The D gene is left open where the match is weak. Not all rows give a size; the values are once, few, many and, for expanded clones, a class.

abundance	j_gene	d_gene	v_gene	len	CDR3nt	CDR3aa
-	TRBJ2-7	-	TRBV6-6	15	TGTGCCAGCAGCTACGGGCTCCGGGTATTCTACGAGCAGTACTTC	CASSYGLRVFYEQYF
many	TRBJ1-6	-	TRBV12-3/TRBV12-4	13	TGTGCCAGCCGCCTTAATCTGGGCTCACCCCTCCACTTT	CASRLNLGSPLHF
many	TRBJ1-4	-	TRBV5-1	16	TGCGCCAGCAGCCCGGACAGAAGAACAACTAATGAAAAACTGTTTTTT	CASSPDRRTTNEKLFF
many	TRBJ2-1	-	TRBV4-2	15	TGTGCCAGCAGCCAAGAAAGGGCAGCTAACAATGAGCAGTTCTTC	CASSQERAANNEQFF
many	TRBJ2-1	TRBD2	TRBV4-2	17	TGTGCCAGCAGCCAAGGGGTGGGACTAGCGGTATACAATGAGCAGTTCTTC	CASSQGVGLAVYNEQFF
-	TRBJ1-6	TRBD1	TRBV4-3	16	TGCGCCAGCAGCCAAGGGGGCAGGGGGAGTCTTTCACCCCTCCACTTT	CASSQGGRGSLSPLHF
few	TRBJ2-5	TRBD1	TRBV24-1	15	TGTGCCACCAGTGATGGGGGACAGTATCAAGAGACCCAGTACTTC	CATSDGGQYQETQYF
few	TRBJ2-3	-	TRBV5-1	15	TGCGCCAGCAGCGTAAACTTGCCTAGCACAGATACGCAGTATTTT	CASSVNLPSTDTQYF
-	TRBJ1-4	-	TRBV29-1	12	TGCAGCGTTCGGGGGGCGGATGAAAAACTGTTTTTT	CSVRGADEKLFF
few	TRBJ2-1	TRBD1	TRBV6-5	15	TGTGCCAGCAGTTATACGGGACAGGGTATGAATGAGCAGTTCTTC	CASSYTGQGMNEQFF
many	TRBJ1-2	TRBD1	TRBV29-1	14	TGCAGCGTCCTACCGGGACAGAACAACTATGGCTACACCTTC	CSVLPGQNNYGYTF
-	TRBJ2-1	-	TRBV4-1	18	TGCGCCAGCAGCCAAGATATCTCGGGGGCCGACTCCTACAATGAGCAGTTCTTC	CASSQDISGADSYNEQFF
-	TRBJ1-3	TRBD1	TRBV6-2/TRBV6-3	16	TGTGCCAGCAGTTACGAACGGACAGGGGCCGGAAACACCATATATTTT	CASSYERTGAGNTIYF
many	TRBJ2-1	-	TRBV6-2/TRBV6-3	13	TGTGCCAGCAGCCTGGACGGCCACAATGAGCAGTTCTTC	CASSLDGHNEQFF
few	TRBJ2-2	TRBD2	TRBV5-1	16	TGCGCCAGCAGCTGGGGGGGGACCAGCGGCACCGGGGAGCTGTTTTTT	CASSWGGTSGTGELFF
-	TRBJ1-1	-	TRBV6-2/TRBV6-3	16	TGTGCCTGCCGTTCAGGACAGCTCCCCTTGAACACTGAAGCTTTCTTT	CACRSGQLPLNTEAFF
-	TRBJ1-2	-	TRBV28	15	TGTGCCAGCAGTTTAGAGGGGCCGAATATCTATGGCTACACCTTC	CASSLEGPNIYGYTF
-	TRBJ2-1	-	TRBV5-1	14	TGCGCCAGCAGCTTGGAAAGTGGGGGCCATGAGCAGTTCTTC	CASSLESGGHEQFF
-	TRBJ1-1	-	TRBV5-5	15	TGTGCCAGCAGCTTGGAATCGGGGTCTTACACTGAAGCTTTCTTT	CASSLESGSYTEAFF
many	TRBJ2-6	-	TRBV6-2/TRBV6-3	17	TGTGCCAGCAGTCGTGGGACCGATAACTCTGGGGCCAACGTCCTGACTTTC	CASSRGTDNSGANVLTF
few	TRBJ2-2	-	TRBV2	16	TGTGCCAGCAGTACTCGACATATACGGAACACCGGGGAGCTGTTTTTT	CASSTRHIRNTGELFF